Sequencing of this TCR beta chain was carried out in a study of cytomegalovirus exposure and HLA in healthy donors listed by TCRdb under 2017. Some background on the complete study: An earlier analysis of several hundred of the donors reported about 250 Gb of sequence data and approximately 110 million unique TCR beta sequences from about 180 million T cells. Approximately 300 gigabases of sequencing data and around 88 million unique TCR sequences made up an early release that covered 500 to 650 HLA-typed donors. Of the roughly 390 genotyped donors, approximately 80% were placed in the genetic ancestry cluster associated with self-reported Caucasian donors. The aim of the study was to test whether cataloging public T cell receptors could identify signatures of past pathogen exposure. The study profiled the T cell repertoires of about 720 subjects by immunosequencing and related them to cytomegalovirus serostatus. Besides the first cohort of 550 to 750 subjects, a separate validation cohort made up of around 120 different subjects was used. High-throughput TCR immunosequencing, statistical association of individual TCRs with disease status, and machine learning were combined to predict cytomegalovirus infection status. In a later analysis, previously published TCR beta repertoires from 666 donors were re-analyzed and high-resolution HLA genotyping was added so that TCR occurrence patterns could be studied. The later analysis used no new phenotypic data to find candidate immune exposures, relying instead on TCR beta sequences and their occurrence across donors. An earlier analysis of roughly 600 of the donors used high-throughput TCR beta sequencing to judge whether each TCR beta V gene segment behaved as functional or pseudogenic. Donor age, sex, ethnicity and CMV serostatus were compiled alongside the repertoire data. In a later genetic analysis, genome-wide SNP genotypes for 398 of the 666 donors were used, and that subset was treated as a discovery cohort. All discovery cohort repertoires had been generated on a single sequencing platform. HLA typing covered class I and class II loci at four-digit resolution. Typing coverage differed by locus: A, B, C, DRB1 and DQB1 were typed in roughly 620-630 donors, DQA1 in roughly 510, DPA1 in around 600, and DPB1 in roughly 450. Four to six DR-DQ haplotypes were handled as single units for association and clustering, since linkage in the cohort was strong. Across some 400 genotyped donors of the cohort, an average of about 220,000 unique TCR beta nucleotide sequences per donor were sequenced, and roughly a sixth of those sequences were non-productive.

The cohort comprised some 730 healthy bone marrow donors. At the time of sampling, every cohort member was nominally healthy, though immune exposures that went unrecorded were likely present. The donor tested CMV seropositive, placing the donor among the 289 seropositive members of the cohort. A peripheral blood sample was collected from each donor, and TCR beta sequencing was performed on peripheral blood mononuclear cells. The Qiagen DNeasy Blood Extraction Kit was used to extract genomic DNA from the blood cell samples. Summary of the overall study and its limitations: A cluster of highly shared sequence variants was judged likely to represent a technical artifact of the sequencing pipeline. In this cohort, only TCR beta chains were sequenced, and detectable features were limited by the absence of alpha or paired-chain data. Compared with the approximately 710-donor mean, donors in an Asian-associated ancestry cluster had fewer N-insertions in productive TCRs, according to a later genetic analysis. The study listed approximately 150 TCR beta chains as associated with cytomegalovirus. In a later analysis, some 18,000 TCR beta sequences were associated with specific HLA alleles at a false discovery rate of 0.05. In both the original and validation cohorts, the classifier was reported to diagnose cytomegalovirus status with high specificity and sensitivity. In a later analysis, HLA-associated TCR beta chains showed more clonal expansion and lower generation probabilities than non-associated chains that were equally common. A few of the identified cytomegalovirus-associated TCR beta chains were confirmed in vitro to be specific for cytomegalovirus antigens. It was suggested by the authors that the approach could potentially be generalized to other disease states and immunological phenotypes. Presence/absence analyses assumed roughly uniform sequencing depth across donors, an assumption that may not hold. A further reported finding was that TCR beta sequences accurately predicted the HLA-A and HLA-B alleles for most subjects in the first cohort. Broadly in line with IMGT annotations, most TCR beta V segments showed up in productive rearrangements about 90% or about 30% of the time in an earlier analysis of approximately 600 of the donors. Because counts were too low, seventeen rarely observed V segments, including chromosome 9 orphons, were left out of the earlier analysis of 587 of the donors. While some public TCRs were present in many individuals, most TCR sequences turned up only very rarely across donors. V-gene and J-gene trimming of TCR beta chains was associated with a missense DCLRE1C variant in a later genetic analysis, and the association was replicated in an independent cohort. In a later analysis, the rate of TCR association differed among HLA loci, with DRB1 alleles having the most associated TCRs and HLA-C alleles having the fewest. Assigning TCR associations to individual alleles was difficult when HLA alleles, especially DR and DQ, strongly co-occurred. Linkage disequilibrium might explain the correlated functional status among segregating V segments, but an unknown experimental factor could not be excluded. Some IMGT-functional V segments, including TRBV6-2 and TRBV6-3, could not be told apart with the 87-base-pair reads, so those segments were excluded. Because some donors lacked HLA typing at each locus, the association tests relied only on the typed subset. In a later analysis, most CMV-associated TCR beta chains were found to appear HLA-restricted, with HLA associations seemingly driven largely by CMV exposure. Several of the top co-occurrence clusters appeared to be linked to parvovirus B19, influenza, CMV and Epstein-Barr virus, according to a later analysis. Immune exposure information for the cohort was limited to CMV serostatus.

The library was obtained by the immunoSEQ multiplex PCR assay. For the multiplex PCR, a mixture combining 60 forward primers for TCR Vbeta segments and 13 reverse primers for TCR Jbeta segments was used. The CDR3 region of rearranged TCR beta genes was amplified from genomic DNA with a multiplex PCR assay. On the Illumina HiSeq System, the amplified TCR beta libraries were sequenced as 87-base-pair reads. Per the original workflow: In a later analysis, approximately 74 million unique TCR beta chains were counted across the roughly 670 repertoires, and approximately 11 million of these chains were shared by at least two donors. Raw reads were error-corrected and collapsed into unique sequences with a nearest-neighbor algorithm that merged closely related sequences to remove PCR and sequencing errors. Alignment of CDR3 sequences to IMGT reference sequences was used to assign V, D and J gene segments. For a sequence to be retained, a match of at least six nucleotides to both a V gene segment and a J gene segment was required. Rearrangements were called productive when the CDR3 lacked stop codons and stayed in frame with V and J; all others were non-productive. Following IMGT convention, CDR3 was defined as the stretch from the second conserved V-encoded cysteine to the conserved J-encoded phenylalanine. Sequences without an unambiguous match to a single V gene segment were excluded from the earlier analysis of 450 to 750 of the donors. In an earlier analysis of 587 of the donors, V segments were called functional above 56.7% productive rearrangements and were called segregating when the between-donor standard deviation exceeded 5%. A statistical classification framework was developed to diagnose cytomegalovirus status using the catalog of TCR beta chain sequences. V and J gene assignment, in a later analysis, came from comparing TCR nucleotide sequences with IMGT/GENE-DB human TR gene sequences. A later analysis assigned CDR3 sequences and most-parsimonious VDJ recombination scenarios with the TCRdist pipeline. In a later analysis, each TCR beta chain was defined by its CDR3 amino acid sequence together with its V-gene family, and reads lacking a unique V-gene family were excluded. A later analysis removed roughly 590 highly shared, low-generation-probability nucleotide sequences to deal with suspected cross-contamination and a sequencing artifact. A later analysis calculated a clonal expansion index for each public chain from normalized within-repertoire ranks of inferred template counts. Generation probabilities in a later analysis came from a VDJ recombination model fitted to out-of-frame rearrangements, and those results were checked against IGoR. In a later analysis, TCR-TCR, TCR-HLA and TCR-CMV co-occurrence was scored with hypergeometric tests, and a repertoire-size bias correction was applied to TCR pairs. A later analysis estimated false discovery rates by permuting HLA or CMV assignments 20 times. In a later analysis, co-occurring TCRs were grouped with DBSCAN, and TCRdist sequence similarity was added when clustering was performed within HLA-allele-positive subsets. Repertoires with fewer than 30,000 or more than 120,000 public chains were left out of co-occurrence clustering, as were roughly five repertoires with anomalous nucleotide sharing. Here the immuneACCESS table is served through TCRdb, limited to in-frame sequences with V and J called. Missing clones are a known gap in these copies; in checked studies unresolved V genes cover under half, and the rest lacks a known reason. That table gives V, J and clone size, and the DNA gave D and trimming. A total of around 110,000 clones appear in this sample, more than 60% of them only once. Clones ranked in the top ten supply about 8% of the sample.

A few counts support this clone. What antigen it recognizes has not been identified. The sample holds no much larger clone one base away, and base qualities are not on file. Based on the germline V gene, the CDR1 and CDR2 sequences are SNHLY and FYNNEI. From cysteine to phenylalanine, the CDR3 is 15 amino acids long. The CDR3 DNA has 45 bases and is translated from base 1. The junction shows trimming of 7 bases on V and 5 bases on J, plus 17 bases between the germline ends. The sequenced sample consisted of PBMCs. The rearrangement combines TRBV2 with TRBJ1-4, with the D segment identity uncertain. The sequence derives from a woman aged 40 to 50 in good health and CMV-seropositive. The DNA reads TGTGCCAGCACTAGCTCAGGAGGGCTGAATGAAAAACTGTTTTTT. Its coded protein is CASTSSGGLNEKLFF.